The TCR beta chain under discussion was sequenced for a study of CD8 T cells in Susac syndrome. After extraction with the RNeasy kit, about 0.45 to 1 ug of the RNA was reverse transcribed using random hexamers. By means of immunoSEQ multiplex PCR, TCR beta CDR3 spanning 54 Vbeta and 13 Jbeta underwent amplification. TCRdb ran MiXCR on the immunoSEQ multiplex PCR reads and lists one entry per CDR3 protein. The sample lists around 200,000 distinct CDR3 sequences; around 95% were seen once. The sequenced target, TCR beta, came from blood CD8+ and CD4+ T cells. Negative isolation was applied to CD8+ and CD4+ T cells, and FACS enrichment was applied to TEMRA cells. This sequence originates from a human donor with multiple sclerosis. The source material was CD4+ T cells from PBMCs.

The CDR3 here is CASSPREGIGNQPQHF. As DNA, the CDR3 is TGTGCCAGCAGCCCTAGGGAGGGAATAGGCAATCAGCCCCAGCATTTT. The chain links TRBV9 to TRBJ1-5; D call uncertain. This CDR3 contains 16 residues. CDR1 and CDR2 from the germline V gene are SGDLS and YYNGEE. With 4 bases removed from V and 2 bases from J, the gap between germline ends came to 16 bases.